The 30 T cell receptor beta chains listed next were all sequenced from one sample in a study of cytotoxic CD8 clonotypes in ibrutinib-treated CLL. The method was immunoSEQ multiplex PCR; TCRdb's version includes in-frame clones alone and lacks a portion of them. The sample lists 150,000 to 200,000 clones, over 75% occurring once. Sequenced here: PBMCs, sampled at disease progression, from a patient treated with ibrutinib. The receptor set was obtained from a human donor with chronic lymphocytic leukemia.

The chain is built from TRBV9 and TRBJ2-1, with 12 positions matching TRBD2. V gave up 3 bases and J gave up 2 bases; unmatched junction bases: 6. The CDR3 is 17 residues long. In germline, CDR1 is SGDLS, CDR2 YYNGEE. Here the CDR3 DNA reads TGTGCCAGCAGCGCCAAGACTAGCGGGAGCCCCTACAATGAGCAGTTCTTC. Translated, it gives CASSAKTSGSPYNEQFF.

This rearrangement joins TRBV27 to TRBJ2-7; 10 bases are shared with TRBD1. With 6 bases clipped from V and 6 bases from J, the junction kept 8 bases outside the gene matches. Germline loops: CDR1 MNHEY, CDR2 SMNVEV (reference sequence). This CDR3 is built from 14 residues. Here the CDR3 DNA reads TGTGCCAGCAGCCCCGGGACAGGGGTATCCGAGCAGTACTTC. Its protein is CASSPGTGVSEQYF.

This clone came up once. The CDR3 sequence is CAISEGLADRQLYNEQFF. Here the CDR3 DNA reads TGTGCCATCAGTGAGGGACTAGCGGACCGCCAACTGTACAATGAGCAGTTCTTC. The gene calls are TRBV10-3 and TRBJ2-1; TRBD2 matches at 10 bases. The CDR3 spans 18 residues. Germline CDR1 ENHRY, CDR2 SYGVKD. J gave up 4 bases and V 2 bases, and 11 bases lay outside the gene matches.

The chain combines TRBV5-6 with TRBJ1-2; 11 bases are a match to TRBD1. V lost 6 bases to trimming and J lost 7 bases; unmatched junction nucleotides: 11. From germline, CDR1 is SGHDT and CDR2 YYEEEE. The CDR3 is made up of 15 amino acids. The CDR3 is CASIFGQGAPGGYTF. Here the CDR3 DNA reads TGTGCCAGCATCTTTGGACAGGGGGCTCCGGGTGGCTACACCTTC.

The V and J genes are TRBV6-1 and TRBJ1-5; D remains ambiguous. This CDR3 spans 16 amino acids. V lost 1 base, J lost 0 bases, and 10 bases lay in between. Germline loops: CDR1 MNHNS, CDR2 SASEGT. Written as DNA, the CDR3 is TGTGCCAGCAGTGAAGGGCCCTACGTTAGCAATCAGCCCCAGCATTTT. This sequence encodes CASSEGPYVSNQPQHF.

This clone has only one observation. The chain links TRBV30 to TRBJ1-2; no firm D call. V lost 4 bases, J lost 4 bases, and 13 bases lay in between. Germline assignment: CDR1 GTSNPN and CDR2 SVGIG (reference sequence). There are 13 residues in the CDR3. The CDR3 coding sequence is TGTGCCTGGAACACACTGCGGGGCTATGGCTACACCTTC. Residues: CAWNTLRGYGYTF.

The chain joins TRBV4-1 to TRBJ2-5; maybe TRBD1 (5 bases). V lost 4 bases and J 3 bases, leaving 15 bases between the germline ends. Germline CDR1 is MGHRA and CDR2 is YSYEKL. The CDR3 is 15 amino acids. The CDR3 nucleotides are TGCGCCAGCAGCCCTCAGGGCAGTTTTGAAGAGACCCAGTACTTC. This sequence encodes CASSPQGSFEETQYF.

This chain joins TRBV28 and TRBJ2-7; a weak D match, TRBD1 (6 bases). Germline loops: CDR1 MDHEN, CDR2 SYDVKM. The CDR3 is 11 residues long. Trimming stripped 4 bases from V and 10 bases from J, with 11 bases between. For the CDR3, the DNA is TGTGCCAGCAGTTCCGACAGGTTTCAGTACTTC. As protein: CASSSDRFQYF.

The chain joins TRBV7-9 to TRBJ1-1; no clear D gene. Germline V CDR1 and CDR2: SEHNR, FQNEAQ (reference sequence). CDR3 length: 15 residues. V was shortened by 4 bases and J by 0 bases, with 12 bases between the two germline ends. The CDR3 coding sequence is TGTGCCAGCAGCTGGAGGAAGGGCTTGAACACTGAAGCTTTCTTT. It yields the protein CASSWRKGLNTEAFF.

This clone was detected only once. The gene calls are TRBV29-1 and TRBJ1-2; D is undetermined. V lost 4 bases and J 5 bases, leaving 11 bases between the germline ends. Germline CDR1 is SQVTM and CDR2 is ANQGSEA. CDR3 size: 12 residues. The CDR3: CSVVRTSYGYTF. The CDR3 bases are TGCAGCGTTGTCAGGACGTCTTATGGCTACACCTTC.

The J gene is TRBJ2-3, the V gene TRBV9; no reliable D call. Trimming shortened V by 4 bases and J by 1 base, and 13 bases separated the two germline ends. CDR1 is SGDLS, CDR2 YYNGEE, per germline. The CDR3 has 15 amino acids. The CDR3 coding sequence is TGTGCCAGCAGCTCCACCCCGGGCGGCACAGATACGCAGTATTTT. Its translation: CASSSTPGGTDTQYF.

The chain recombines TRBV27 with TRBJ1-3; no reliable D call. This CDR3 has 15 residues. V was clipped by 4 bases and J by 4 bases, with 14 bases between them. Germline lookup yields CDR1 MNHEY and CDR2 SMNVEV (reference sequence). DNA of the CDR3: TGTGCCAGCAGTTCCACATGGACCTCCGGAAACACCATATATTTT. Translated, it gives CASSSTWTSGNTIYF.

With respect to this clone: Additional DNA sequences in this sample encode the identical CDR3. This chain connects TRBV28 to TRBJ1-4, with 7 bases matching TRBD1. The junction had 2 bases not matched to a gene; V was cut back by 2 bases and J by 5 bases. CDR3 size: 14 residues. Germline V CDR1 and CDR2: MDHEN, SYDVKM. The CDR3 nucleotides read TGTGCCAGCAGTTTAGACAGGGTCAATGAAAAACTGTTTTTT. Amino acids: CASSLDRVNEKLFF.

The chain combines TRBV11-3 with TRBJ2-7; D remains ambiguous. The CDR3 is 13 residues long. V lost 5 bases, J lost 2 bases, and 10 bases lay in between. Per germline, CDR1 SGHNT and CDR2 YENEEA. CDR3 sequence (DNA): TGTGCCAGCAGCCGTGGTCTTGCCTACGAGCAGTACTTC. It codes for CASSRGLAYEQYF. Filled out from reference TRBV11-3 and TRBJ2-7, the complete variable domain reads EAGVVQSPRYKIIEKKQPVAFWCNPISGHNTLYWYLQNLGQGPELLIRYENEEAVDDSQLPKDRFSAERLKGVDSTLKIQPAELGDSAVYLCASSRGLAYEQYFGPGTRLTVT.

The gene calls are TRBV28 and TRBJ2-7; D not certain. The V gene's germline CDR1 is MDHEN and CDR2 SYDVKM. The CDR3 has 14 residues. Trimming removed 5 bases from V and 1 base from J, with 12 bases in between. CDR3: CASSLHNWSYEQYF. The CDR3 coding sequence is TGTGCCAGCAGTCTACATAACTGGTCCTACGAGCAGTACTTC.

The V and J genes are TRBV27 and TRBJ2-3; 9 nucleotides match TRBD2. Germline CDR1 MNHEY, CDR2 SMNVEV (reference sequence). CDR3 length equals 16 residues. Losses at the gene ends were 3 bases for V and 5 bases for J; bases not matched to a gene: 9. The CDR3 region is CASSFYLAGSGDTQYF. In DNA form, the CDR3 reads TGTGCCAGCAGTTTCTACCTAGCGGGATCCGGAGATACGCAGTATTTT.

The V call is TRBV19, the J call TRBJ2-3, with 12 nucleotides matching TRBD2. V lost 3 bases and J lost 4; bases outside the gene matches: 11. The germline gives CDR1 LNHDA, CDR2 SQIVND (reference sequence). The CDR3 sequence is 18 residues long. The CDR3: CASSISLAGGLTADTQYF. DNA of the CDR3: TGTGCCAGTAGTATTTCCCTAGCGGGAGGGCTTACCGCAGATACGCAGTATTTT.

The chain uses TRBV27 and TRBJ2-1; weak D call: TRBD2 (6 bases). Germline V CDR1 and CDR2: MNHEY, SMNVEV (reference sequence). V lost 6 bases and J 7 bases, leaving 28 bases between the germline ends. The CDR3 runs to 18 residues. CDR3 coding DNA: TGTGCCAGCAGGGGTCCGGGTTTAGCGCGGATCGGGAGTAATGAGCAGTTCTTC. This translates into CASRGPGLARIGSNEQFF.

CDR3 sequence (DNA): TGTGCCATCAGTGAACTAGCGGGAGGGACAGGGGCGTTTCCAGATACGCAGTATTTT. Its protein is CAISELAGGTGAFPDTQYF. The chain is built from TRBV10-3 and TRBJ2-3; 13 positions match TRBD2. The CDR3 has 19 residues. Germline assignment: CDR1 ENHRY and CDR2 SYGVKD. V shed 3 bases and J 4 bases; nucleotides not matched to a gene: 13.

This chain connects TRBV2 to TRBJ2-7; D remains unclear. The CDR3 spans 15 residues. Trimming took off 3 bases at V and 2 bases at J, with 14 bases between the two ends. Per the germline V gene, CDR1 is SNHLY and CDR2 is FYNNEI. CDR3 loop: CASSESILIAYEQYF. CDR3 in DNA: TGTGCCAGCAGTGAGAGTATCCTCATAGCCTACGAGCAGTACTTC.

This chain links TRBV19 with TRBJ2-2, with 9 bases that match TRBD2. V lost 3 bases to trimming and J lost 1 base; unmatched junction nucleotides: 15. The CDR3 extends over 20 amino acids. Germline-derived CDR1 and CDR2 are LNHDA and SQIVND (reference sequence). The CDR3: CASSIRLAATIGGNTGELFF. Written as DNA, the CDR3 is TGTGCCAGTAGTATCAGACTAGCGGCCACTATAGGGGGGAACACCGGGGAGCTGTTTTTT.

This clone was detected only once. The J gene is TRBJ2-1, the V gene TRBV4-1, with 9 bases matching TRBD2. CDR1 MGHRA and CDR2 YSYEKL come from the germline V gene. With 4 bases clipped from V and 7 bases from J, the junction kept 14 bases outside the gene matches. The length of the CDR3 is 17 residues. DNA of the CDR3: TGCGCCAGCAGCCTAATAGCGGGAGCGCGGAGTAGAAATGAGCAGTTCTTC. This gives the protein CASSLIAGARSRNEQFF.

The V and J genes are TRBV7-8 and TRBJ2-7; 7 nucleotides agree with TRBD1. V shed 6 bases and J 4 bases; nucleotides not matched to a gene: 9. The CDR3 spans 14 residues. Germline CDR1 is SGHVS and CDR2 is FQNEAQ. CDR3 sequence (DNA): TGTGCCAGCAGTCCCCGCGAGGGGGCGTACGAGCAGTACTTC. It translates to CASSPREGAYEQYF.

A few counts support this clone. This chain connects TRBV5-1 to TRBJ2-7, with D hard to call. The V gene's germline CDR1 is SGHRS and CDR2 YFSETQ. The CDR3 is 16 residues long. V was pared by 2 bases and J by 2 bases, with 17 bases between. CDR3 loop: CASSFITGSTTYEQYF. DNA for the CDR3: TGCGCCAGCAGCTTCATTACCGGGTCCACCACCTACGAGCAGTACTTC.

CDR3 in DNA: TGCGCCAGCAGCTCCGACGCCGGTTTCGAGCAGTACTTC. Translation: CASSSDAGFEQYF. The chain has TRBV5-1 and TRBJ2-7; D remains unclear. The V and J ends lost 3 bases and 6 bases respectively, with 13 bases between them. This CDR3 has 13 amino acids. CDR1 is SGHRS, CDR2 YFSETQ, per germline.

The CDR3 DNA reads as TGTGCCTGGGGCTCCTATAATTCACCCCTCCACTTT. Its translation: CAWGSYNSPLHF. This sequence joins TRBV30 and TRBJ1-6; D is unclear. Germline CDR1 and CDR2: GTSNPN and SVGIG (reference sequence). V was trimmed by 5 bases and J by 0 bases, leaving 2 bases between them. The CDR3 is 12 residues long.

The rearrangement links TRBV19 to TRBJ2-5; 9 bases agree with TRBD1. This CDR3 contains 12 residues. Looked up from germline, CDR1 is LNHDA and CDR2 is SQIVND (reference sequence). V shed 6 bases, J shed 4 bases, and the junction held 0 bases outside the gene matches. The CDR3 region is CASRDRGETQYF. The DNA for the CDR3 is TGTGCCAGTAGGGACAGGGGAGAGACCCAGTACTTC.

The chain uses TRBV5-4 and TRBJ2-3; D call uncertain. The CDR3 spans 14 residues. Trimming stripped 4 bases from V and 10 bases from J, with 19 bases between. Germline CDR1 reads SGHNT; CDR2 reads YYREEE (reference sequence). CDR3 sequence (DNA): TGTGCCAGCAGCCCAAGTGGCGGTGGGGTCGCGCAGTATTTT. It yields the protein CASSPSGGGVAQYF.

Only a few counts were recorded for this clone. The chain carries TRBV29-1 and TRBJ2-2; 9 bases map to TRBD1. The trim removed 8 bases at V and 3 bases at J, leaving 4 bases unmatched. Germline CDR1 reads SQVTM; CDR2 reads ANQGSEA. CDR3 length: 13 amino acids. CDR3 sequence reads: CSTRTGDTGELFF. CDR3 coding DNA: TGCAGCACCCGGACAGGGGACACCGGGGAGCTGTTTTTT.

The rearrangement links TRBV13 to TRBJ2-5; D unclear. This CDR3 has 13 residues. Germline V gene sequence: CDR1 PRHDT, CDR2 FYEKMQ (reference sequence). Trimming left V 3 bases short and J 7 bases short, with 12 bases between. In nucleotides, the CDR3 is TGTGCCAGCAGCTTCTCAGCTTCCGGGACCCAGTACTTC. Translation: CASSFSASGTQYF.